One and the same sample provided the 17 T cell receptor beta chains below, sequenced in a study of control samples from healthy donors and cancer patients. The repertoire was sequenced with immunoSEQ multiplex PCR; TCRdb's copy has only in-frame clones and lacks some. The table includes approximately 140,000 clones, about 89% detected once. The specimen sequenced was blood. Source of these receptors: a man aged 18 to 35 in good health.

The V call is TRBV19, the J call TRBJ2-2, with no clear D. The germline gives CDR1 LNHDA, CDR2 SQIVND (reference sequence). This CDR3 contains 15 residues. The germline V and J ends were trimmed by 0 bases and 10 bases, with 15 bases remaining between them. The CDR3, as DNA: TGTGCCAGTAGTATAGATCGGCTTTCCCATGCGGAGCTGTTTTTT. Translation gives CASSIDRLSHAELFF.

This chain uses TRBV5-4 with TRBJ2-1, with D unclear. CDR1 SGHNT and CDR2 YYREEE come from the germline V gene (reference sequence). V gave up 4 bases and J gave up 0 bases, with 11 bases separating them. The CDR3 is 15 residues long. This chain's CDR3 is CASSVERSSYNEQFF. The DNA of the CDR3 is TGTGCCAGCAGCGTTGAGAGGAGCTCCTACAATGAGCAGTTCTTC.

CDR3 sequence: CASSLVKWGKSTDTQYF. The CDR3 coding sequence is TGTGCCAGCAGCTTGGTTAAGTGGGGTAAAAGCACAGATACGCAGTATTTT. The V and J genes are TRBV5-4 and TRBJ2-3; D call uncertain. The CDR3 runs 17 residues. V shed 0 bases and J shed 0 bases, with 14 bases lying between them. The germline V gene encodes CDR1 SGHNT and CDR2 YYREEE (reference sequence).

J is TRBJ1-1 and V is TRBV30; 9 bases line up with TRBD1. CDR3 length equals 15 residues. Germline V gene lookup returns CDR1 GTSNPN and CDR2 SVGIG (reference sequence). V shed 8 bases and J 0 bases; nucleotides not matched to a gene: 10. This CDR3 reads CAAIQGAGMNTEAFF. In nucleotides, the CDR3 is TGTGCCGCTATACAGGGGGCGGGAATGAACACTGAAGCTTTCTTT.

J is TRBJ2-3 and V is TRBV27; D may be TRBD1 or TRBD2 (5 bases each). The germline V gene has CDR1 MNHEY and CDR2 SMNVEV (reference sequence). The CDR3 is made up of 14 amino acids. V was cut by 5 bases and J by 1 base, with 10 bases left in between. CDR3 sequence: CASSPGRGTDTQYF. The CDR3 DNA follows: TGTGCCAGCAGTCCGGGACGGGGCACAGATACGCAGTATTTT.

Details on this clone: Distinct nucleotide sequences in the sample also encode this CDR3. This sequence joins TRBV4-3 and TRBJ2-7; weak D call: TRBD1 (5 bases). Looked up from germline, CDR1 is LGHNA and CDR2 is YSLEER. CDR3 length equals 13 residues. Trimming pared 3 bases from V and 4 bases from J, leaving 10 bases between. CDR3 in DNA: TGCGCCAGCAGCCAGGAAACAGGTTACGAGCAGTACTTC. Its protein product is CASSQETGYEQYF.

The rearrangement links TRBV2 to TRBJ2-2; TRBD1 might be the D (7 bases). V was shortened by 3 bases and J by 6 bases, with 14 bases between the two germline ends. This CDR3 is 15 amino acids long. Germline values: CDR1 SNHLY, CDR2 FYNNEI. The CDR3 is CASSDYRGGPGELFF. CDR3 DNA: TGTGCCAGCAGTGATTACAGGGGAGGTCCCGGGGAGCTGTTTTTT.

The V gene is TRBV5-6, the J gene TRBJ1-1; TRBD1 might be the D (6 bases). The germline V gene encodes CDR1 SGHDT and CDR2 YYEEEE. This CDR3 region has 16 residues. Trimming took 2 bases from V and 5 from J, leaving 19 bases between them. CDR3 nucleotide sequence: TGTGCCAGCAGCTTTAACCGGGGGGGCGAGCGGACTGAAGCTTTCTTT. Translating gives CASSFNRGGERTEAFF. The whole variable domain, remainder taken from reference TRBV5-6 and TRBJ1-1, is DAGVTQSPTHLIKTRGQQVTLRCSPKSGHDTVSWYQQALGQGPQFIFQYYEEEERQRGNFPDRFSGHQFPNYSSELNVNALLLGDSALYLCASSFNRGGERTEAFFGQGTRLTVV.

The V gene is TRBV6-5, the J gene TRBJ1-4, with 8 bases matching TRBD1. CDR3 length equals 15 residues. Germline lookup yields CDR1 MNHEY and CDR2 SVGAGI. V lost 2 bases to trimming and J lost 8 bases; unmatched junction nucleotides: 7. CDR3 region: CASSYTRGREEKLFF. CDR3 in DNA: TGTGCCAGCAGTTACACCAGGGGGCGCGAGGAAAAACTGTTTTTT.

The chain carries TRBV6-5 and TRBJ2-1, with D possibly being TRBD1 (6 bases). Per the germline V gene, CDR1 is MNHEY and CDR2 is SVGAGI. This CDR3 spans 15 amino acids. The V end was cut by 7 bases, the J end by 10 bases, with 23 bases between. CDR3 nucleotides: TGTGCCAGCATACAACAGGGTCTGGTAATCGGGGAGCAGTTCTTC. Encoded protein: CASIQQGLVIGEQFF.

This clone occurred a few times. This chain joins TRBV11-2 and TRBJ1-2; tentatively, D is TRBD1 (5 bases). The CDR3 totals 13 residues. Germline CDR1 SGHAT, CDR2 FQNNGV. Trimming pared 4 bases from V and 7 bases from J, leaving 13 bases between. The CDR3 sequence is CASSWDGASGYTF. The CDR3 coding sequence is TGTGCCAGCAGCTGGGATGGGGCAAGTGGCTACACCTTC.

The rearrangement links TRBV10-3 to TRBJ2-5, with 8 bases identical to TRBD1. V trimming: 6 bases; J trimming: 3 bases; junction bases outside the gene matches: 9. Germline V gene data show CDR1 as ENHRY and CDR2 as SYGVKD. This CDR3 has 15 residues. The CDR3 DNA follows: TGTGCCATCAGCAGGATAGGACAGGGAGAAGAGACCCAGTACTTC. Translating gives CAISRIGQGEETQYF.

This clone was seen once. This chain uses TRBV5-4 with TRBJ2-3, with TRBD2 identical over 9 bases. This CDR3 region has 17 residues. Trimming at V came to 4 bases and at J to 0 bases, leaving 9 bases not matched to a gene. Germline CDR1 and CDR2: SGHNT and YYREEE (reference sequence). Here the CDR3 reads CASSPGGGGPSTDTQYF. The CDR3 DNA follows: TGTGCCAGCAGCCCGGGCGGGGGGGGACCTAGCACAGATACGCAGTATTTT.

The chain has TRBV7-9 and TRBJ2-7, with D maybe TRBD2 (5 bases). CDR1 and CDR2 from the germline V gene are SEHNR and FQNEAQ (reference sequence). The ends were cut back, 7 bases at V and 3 bases at J, with 16 bases in the middle. This CDR3 has 14 residues. The CDR3 DNA reads TGTGCCAGCAACATCCAGGAAGAGGGCTACGAGCAGTACTTC. It is translated as CASNIQEEGYEQYF.

The V and J genes are TRBV29-1 and TRBJ2-7; the match to TRBD1 covers 9 bases. Unmatched junction bases numbered 8, after V lost 1 base and J lost 4 bases. Germline V gives CDR1 SQVTM, CDR2 ANQGSEA. The CDR3 covers 15 residues. CDR3 bases: TGCAGCGTTGAAGGACCGGGACAGGGCGAGTACGAGCAGTACTTC. Protein: CSVEGPGQGEYEQYF.

This chain joins TRBV12-3 or TRBV12-4 and TRBJ2-3; D remains unclear. Trimming cost V 5 bases and J 6 bases, with 9 bases left between them. There are 12 residues in the CDR3. The DNA for the CDR3 is TGTGCCAGCAGTCCGCCCGGGGATACGCAGTATTTT. Its protein product is CASSPPGDTQYF.

V and J are TRBV5-1 and TRBJ1-4; D not resolved. This CDR3 spans 16 amino acids. Germline CDR1 SGHRS, CDR2 YFSETQ. The ends were cut back, 0 bases at V and 0 bases at J, with 9 bases in the middle. The CDR3 here is CASSLEPASTNEKLFF. The CDR3 nucleotides read TGCGCCAGCAGCTTGGAACCCGCATCAACTAATGAAAAACTGTTTTTT.